This T cell receptor beta chain came from a study of Ad26.COV2.S vaccination and SARS-CoV-2 variants. Assay used: immunoSEQ multiplex PCR; TCRdb lists only in-frame clones, some missing. Here the sample spans 450,000 to 550,000 clones, roughly 89% being singletons. Treatment noted: over 15 received Ad26.COV2.S at low or high dose, single or two shots; several received placebo; per-sample allocation not given. It was on day 63 after the first vaccine or placebo injection that samples were taken. This CDR3 region has 16 residues. Germline trimming cut 1 base from V and 2 bases from J; bases unmatched to any gene: 6. Per the germline V gene, CDR1 is SGHRS and CDR2 is YFSETQ.

This clonotype was obtained from a person aged 18-60 years who received the Ad26.COV2.S COVID-19 vaccine or a placebo. This chain connects TRBV5-1 to TRBJ1-1, with TRBD1 matching 9 bases. The source was peripheral blood, collected in a trial of Ad26.COV2.S vaccine versus placebo. The CDR3: CASSLTGGEYNTEAFF. CDR3 DNA: TGCGCCAGCAGCTTGACAGGGGGCGAGTATAACACTGAAGCTTTCTTT.